Below, 9 T cell receptor beta chains from the same sample are listed, as sequenced in a study of shared clonotypes between healthy human individuals (dated by TCRdb to between 2020 and 2021). The library relied on the immunoSEQ multiplex PCR assay. TCRdb obtained this table from immuneACCESS and retained in-frame rearrangements with V and J assigned. These tables miss some clones; where compared with another copy, unresolved V genes account for less than half of the shortfall, and the remainder is unexplained. For this sample there are over 2,000,000 clones; over 85% appear just once. The top ten constitute approximately 1.6% of the sample. For the CD8 naive samples, CD45RO-negative cells were positively selected for CCR7, yielding a CD45RA+CCR7+ population from which TemRA cells were excluded. Sequenced material: naive CD8+ T cells from PBMCs. The cell subset or site label of this sample denotes: CD45RA+CCR7+. The receptors here all came from a man aged 18 to 30 in good health. Some clones in this sample may be carry-over from other donors' samples.

This sequence joins TRBV7-9 and TRBJ2-1; a weak D match, TRBD2 (5 bases). CDR1 is SEHNR, CDR2 FQNEAQ, per germline (reference sequence). V was shortened by 4 bases and J by 4 bases, with 11 bases between the two germline ends. The CDR3 runs to 14 residues. CDR3 sequence (DNA): TGTGCCAGCAGCTACGGACTGATATACAATGAGCAGTTCTTC. This encodes CASSYGLIYNEQFF.

The chain employs TRBV7-8 and TRBJ2-7, with no clear D. Germline-derived CDR1 and CDR2 are SGHVS and FQNEAQ. Trimming shortened V by 5 bases and J by 6 bases, and 8 bases separated the two germline ends. The CDR3 sequence is 11 residues long. CDR3: CASSESFEQYF. CDR3 bases: TGTGCCAGCAGCGAGAGTTTCGAGCAGTACTTC.

The J gene is TRBJ2-1, the V gene TRBV29-1; tentatively, D is TRBD2 (6 bases). V lost 3 bases, J lost 0 bases, and 9 bases lay in between. Germline assignment: CDR1 SQVTM and CDR2 ANQGSEA. This CDR3 region has 14 residues. The CDR3 is CSVETGSSYNEQFF. The CDR3 coding sequence is TGCAGCGTTGAGACCGGGAGCTCCTACAATGAGCAGTTCTTC.

This clone was seen only once. The chain uses TRBV19 and TRBJ2-7; possibly TRBD2 for D (7 bases). Germline loops: CDR1 LNHDA, CDR2 SQIVND (reference sequence). CDR3 length: 15 amino acids. V gave up 3 bases and J gave up 3 bases, with 15 bases separating them. This chain's CDR3 is CASSMGSGTFYEQYF. CDR3 bases: TGTGCCAGTAGTATGGGGAGCGGGACATTCTACGAGCAGTACTTC.

The rearrangement uses TRBV10-3 and TRBJ1-2; D may be TRBD1 (5 bases). CDR1 and CDR2 (germline): ENHRY, SYGVKD. The V gene lost 0 bases and the J gene lost 8 bases, with 16 bases spanning the gap. The CDR3 totals 15 residues. The CDR3 DNA reads as TGTGCCATCAGTGAGTCGCCAGGGCTCACAGTGGGCTACACCTTC. Its protein product is CAISESPGLTVGYTF.

The chain combines TRBV7-7 with TRBJ2-5, with D perhaps TRBD1 or TRBD2 (5 bases each). Trimming shortened V by 0 bases and J by 0 bases, and 14 bases separated the two germline ends. CDR1 and CDR2 (germline): SSHAT, FNYEAQ (reference sequence). The CDR3 runs to 17 residues. As DNA, the CDR3 is TGTGCCAGCAGCTTAGCGGGGGTAGCGACGGACCAAGAGACCCAGTACTTC. Translating gives CASSLAGVATDQETQYF.

This chain joins TRBV19 and TRBJ1-2; D possibly corresponds to TRBD1 (6 bases). Trimming cost V 3 bases and J 0 bases, with 11 bases left between them. Germline V gene sequence: CDR1 LNHDA, CDR2 SQIVND (reference sequence). CDR3 size: 15 residues. The CDR3 sequence is CASSIGTLANYGYTF. The CDR3 DNA reads TGTGCCAGTAGTATCGGGACACTAGCTAACTATGGCTACACCTTC.

The CDR3 nucleotides read TGTGCCAGCAGCCCCCGGGACCCCGGTGAAGCTTTCTTT. The encoded protein is CASSPRDPGEAFF. The chain has TRBV9 and TRBJ1-1, with a weak D call TRBD1 (5 bases). The CDR3 has 13 residues. Germline V CDR1 and CDR2: SGDLS, YYNGEE. V lost 4 bases and J 7 bases, leaving 14 bases between the germline ends.

CDR3 in DNA: TGTGCCAGCAGTCATAAGCGGGAGGGCTTTGATAATGAGCAGTTCTTC. Protein sequence: CASSHKREGFDNEQFF. This sequence joins TRBV28 and TRBJ2-1; 10 nucleotides align to TRBD2. The V gene end was trimmed by 5 bases and the J gene end by 7 bases; junction bases not matched to a gene: 11. From germline, CDR1 is MDHEN and CDR2 SYDVKM. This CDR3 region has 16 residues.